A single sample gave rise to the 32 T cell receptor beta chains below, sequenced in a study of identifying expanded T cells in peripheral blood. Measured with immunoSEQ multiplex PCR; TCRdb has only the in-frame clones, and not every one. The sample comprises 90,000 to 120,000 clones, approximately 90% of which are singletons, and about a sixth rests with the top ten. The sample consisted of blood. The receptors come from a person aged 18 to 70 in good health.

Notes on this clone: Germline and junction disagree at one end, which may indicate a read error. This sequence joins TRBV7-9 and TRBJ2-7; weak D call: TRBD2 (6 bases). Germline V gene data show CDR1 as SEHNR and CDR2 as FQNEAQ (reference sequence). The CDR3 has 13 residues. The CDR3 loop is CASSLAHGDEQYF. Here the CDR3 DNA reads TGTGCCAGCAGCCTAGCGCATGGGGACGAGCAGTACTTC. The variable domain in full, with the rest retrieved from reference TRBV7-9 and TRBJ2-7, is DTGVSQNPRHKITKRGQNVTFRCDPISEHNRLYWYRQTLGQGPEFLTYFQNEAQLEKSRLLSDRFSAERPKGSFSTLEIQRTEQGDSAMYLCASSLAHGDEQYFGPGTRLTVT.

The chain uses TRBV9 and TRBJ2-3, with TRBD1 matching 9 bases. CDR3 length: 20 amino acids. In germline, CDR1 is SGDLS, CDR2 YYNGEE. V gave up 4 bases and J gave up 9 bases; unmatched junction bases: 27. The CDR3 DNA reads TGTGCCAGCAGCAAGCCCGGGACAGGGTTTCTTAGGGGAAGGAAGAACACGCAGTATTTT. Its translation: CASSKPGTGFLRGRKNTQYF.

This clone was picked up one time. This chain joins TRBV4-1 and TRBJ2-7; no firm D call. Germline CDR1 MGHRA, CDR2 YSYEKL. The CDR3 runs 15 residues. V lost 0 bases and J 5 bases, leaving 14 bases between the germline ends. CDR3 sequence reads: CASSQDGKPRDEQYF. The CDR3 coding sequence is TGCGCCAGCAGCCAAGATGGGAAACCTAGAGACGAGCAGTACTTC.

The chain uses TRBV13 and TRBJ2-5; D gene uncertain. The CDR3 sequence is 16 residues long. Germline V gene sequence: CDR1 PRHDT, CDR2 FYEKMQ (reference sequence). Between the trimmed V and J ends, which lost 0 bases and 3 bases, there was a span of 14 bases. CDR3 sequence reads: CASSLGGAARKETQYF. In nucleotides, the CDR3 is TGTGCCAGCAGCTTAGGAGGCGCAGCGCGGAAAGAGACCCAGTACTTC.

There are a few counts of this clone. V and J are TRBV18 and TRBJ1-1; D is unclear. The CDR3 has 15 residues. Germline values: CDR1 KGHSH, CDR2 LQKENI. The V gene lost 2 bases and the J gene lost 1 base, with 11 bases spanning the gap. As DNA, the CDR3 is TGTGCCAGCTCACCAGCGGAACGAGGGAACACTGAAGCTTTCTTT. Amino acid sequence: CASSPAERGNTEAFF.

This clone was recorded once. The chain's CDR3 is CASSQEGWSRLAYGYTF. CDR3 nucleotide sequence: TGCGCCAGCAGCCAAGAAGGCTGGAGCCGCCTAGCCTATGGCTACACCTTC. J is TRBJ1-2 and V is TRBV4-3; no firm D call. Germline V gives CDR1 LGHNA, CDR2 YSLEER. This CDR3 region has 17 residues. The germline V and J ends were trimmed by 0 bases and 4 bases, with 18 bases remaining between them.

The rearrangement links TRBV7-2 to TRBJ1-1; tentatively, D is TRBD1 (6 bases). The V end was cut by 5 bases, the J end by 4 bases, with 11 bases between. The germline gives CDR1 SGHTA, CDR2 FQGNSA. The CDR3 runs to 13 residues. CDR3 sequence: CASSLRGGTEAFF. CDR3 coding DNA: TGTGCCAGCAGCCTCAGGGGAGGCACTGAAGCTTTCTTT.

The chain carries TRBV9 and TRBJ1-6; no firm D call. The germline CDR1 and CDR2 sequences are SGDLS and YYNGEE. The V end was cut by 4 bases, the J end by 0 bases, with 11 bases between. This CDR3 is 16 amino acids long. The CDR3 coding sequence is TGTGCCAGCAGCTCTCCCTATGGCTCCTATAATTCACCCCTCCACTTT. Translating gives CASSSPYGSYNSPLHF. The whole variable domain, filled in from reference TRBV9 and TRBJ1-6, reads DSGVTQTPKHLITATGQRVTLRCSPRSGDLSVYWYQQSLDQGLQFLIQYYNGEERAKGNILERFSAQQFPDLHSELNLSSLELGDSALYFCASSSPYGSYNSPLHFGNGTRLTVT.

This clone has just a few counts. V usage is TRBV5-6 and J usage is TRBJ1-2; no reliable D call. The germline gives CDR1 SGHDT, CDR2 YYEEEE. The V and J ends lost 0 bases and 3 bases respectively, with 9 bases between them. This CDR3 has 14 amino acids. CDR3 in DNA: TGTGCCAGCAGCTTGGGACAAACGCACTATGGCTACACCTTC. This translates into CASSLGQTHYGYTF.

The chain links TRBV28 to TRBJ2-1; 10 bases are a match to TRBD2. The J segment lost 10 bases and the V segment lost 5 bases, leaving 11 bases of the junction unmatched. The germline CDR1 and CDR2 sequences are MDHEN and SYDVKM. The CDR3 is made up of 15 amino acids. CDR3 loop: CASSAPSGGIVEQFF. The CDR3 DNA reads TGTGCCAGCAGTGCACCTAGCGGGGGTATTGTGGAGCAGTTCTTC.

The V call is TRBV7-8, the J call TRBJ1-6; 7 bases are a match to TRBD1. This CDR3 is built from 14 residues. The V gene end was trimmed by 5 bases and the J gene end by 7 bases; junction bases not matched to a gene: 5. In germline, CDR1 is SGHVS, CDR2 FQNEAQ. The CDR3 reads CASSPGQPNSPLHF. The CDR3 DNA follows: TGTGCCAGCAGCCCGGGACAGCCCAATTCACCCCTCCACTTT. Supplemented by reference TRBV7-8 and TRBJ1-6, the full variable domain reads GAGVSQSPRYKVAKRGQDVALRCDPISGHVSLFWYQQALGQGPEFLTYFQNEAQLDKSGLPSDRFFAERPEGSVSTLKIQRTQQEDSAVYLCASSPGQPNSPLHFGNGTRLTVT.

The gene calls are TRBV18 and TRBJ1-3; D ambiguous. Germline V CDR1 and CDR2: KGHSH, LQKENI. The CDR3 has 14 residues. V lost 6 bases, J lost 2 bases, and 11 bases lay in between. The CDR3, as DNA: TGTGCCAGCTCTCTTGTCCAACCTGGAAACACCATATATTTT. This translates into CASSLVQPGNTIYF.

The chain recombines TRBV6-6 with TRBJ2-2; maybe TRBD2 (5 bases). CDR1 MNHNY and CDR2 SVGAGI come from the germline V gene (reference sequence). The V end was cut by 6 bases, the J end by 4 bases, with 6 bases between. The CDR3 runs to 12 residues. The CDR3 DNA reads TGTGCCAGCAGAGAGGGCACCGGGGAGCTGTTTTTT. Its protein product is CASREGTGELFF.

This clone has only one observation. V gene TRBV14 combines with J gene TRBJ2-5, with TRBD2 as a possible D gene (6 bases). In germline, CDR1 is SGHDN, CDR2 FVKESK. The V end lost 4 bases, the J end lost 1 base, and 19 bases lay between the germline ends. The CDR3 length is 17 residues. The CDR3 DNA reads TGTGCCAGCAGCCTGAGCGCGGGGCCCGTCCTCCAAGAGACCCAGTACTTC. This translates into CASSLSAGPVLQETQYF.

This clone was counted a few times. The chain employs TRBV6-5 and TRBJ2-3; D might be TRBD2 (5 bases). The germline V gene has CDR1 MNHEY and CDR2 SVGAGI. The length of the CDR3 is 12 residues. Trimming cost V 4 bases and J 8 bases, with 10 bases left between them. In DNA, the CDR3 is TGTGCCAGCAGTTCCCAAGCGGCTACGCAGTATTTT. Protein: CASSSQAATQYF.

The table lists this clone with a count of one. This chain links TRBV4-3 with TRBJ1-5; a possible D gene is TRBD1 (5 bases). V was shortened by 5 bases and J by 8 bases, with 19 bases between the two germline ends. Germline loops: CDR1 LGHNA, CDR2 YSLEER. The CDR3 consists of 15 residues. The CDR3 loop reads CASSITPGRGKPQHF. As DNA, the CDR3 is TGCGCCAGCAGCATAACACCTGGGCGGGGGAAGCCCCAGCATTTT.

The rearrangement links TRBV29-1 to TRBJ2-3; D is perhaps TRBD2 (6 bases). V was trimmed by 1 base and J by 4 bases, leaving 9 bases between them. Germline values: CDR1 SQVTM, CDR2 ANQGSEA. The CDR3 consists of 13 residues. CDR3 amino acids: CSVEATGADTQYF. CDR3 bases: TGCAGCGTTGAAGCCACGGGGGCAGATACGCAGTATTTT.

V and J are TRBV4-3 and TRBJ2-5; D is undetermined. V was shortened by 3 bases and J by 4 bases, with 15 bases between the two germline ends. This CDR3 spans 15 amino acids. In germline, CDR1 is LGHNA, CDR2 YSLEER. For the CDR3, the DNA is TGCGCCAGCAGCCACACCTGGGCAGGACGAGAGACCCAGTACTTC. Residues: CASSHTWAGRETQYF.

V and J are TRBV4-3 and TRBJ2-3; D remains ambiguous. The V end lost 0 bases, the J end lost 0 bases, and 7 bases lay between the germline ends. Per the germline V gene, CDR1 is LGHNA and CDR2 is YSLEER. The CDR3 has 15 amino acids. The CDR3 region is CASSQEAGSTDTQYF. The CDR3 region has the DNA TGCGCCAGCAGCCAAGAAGCTGGAAGCACAGATACGCAGTATTTT.

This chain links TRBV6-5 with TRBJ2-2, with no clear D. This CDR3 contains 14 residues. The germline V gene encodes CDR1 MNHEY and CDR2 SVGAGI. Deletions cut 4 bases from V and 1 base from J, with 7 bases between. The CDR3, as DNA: TGTGCCAGCAGTTTATGGCGGAACACCGGGGAGCTGTTTTTT. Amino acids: CASSLWRNTGELFF.

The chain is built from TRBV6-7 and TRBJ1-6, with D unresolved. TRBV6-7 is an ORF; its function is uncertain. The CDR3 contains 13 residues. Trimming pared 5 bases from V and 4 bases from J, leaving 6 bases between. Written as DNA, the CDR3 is TGTGCCAGCAGTCCCCTTTATAATTCACCCCTCCACTTT. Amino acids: CASSPLYNSPLHF.

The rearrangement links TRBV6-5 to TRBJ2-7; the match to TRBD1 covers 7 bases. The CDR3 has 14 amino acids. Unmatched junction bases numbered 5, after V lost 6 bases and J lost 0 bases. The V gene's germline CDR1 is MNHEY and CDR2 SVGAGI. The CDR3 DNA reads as TGTGCCAGCAGAAGGTCAGGGGGCTCCTACGAGCAGTACTTC. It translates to CASRRSGGSYEQYF.

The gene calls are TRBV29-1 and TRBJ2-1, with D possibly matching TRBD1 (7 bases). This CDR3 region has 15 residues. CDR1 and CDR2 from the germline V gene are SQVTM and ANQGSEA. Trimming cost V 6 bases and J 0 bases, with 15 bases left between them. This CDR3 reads CSVLAQGGSYNEQFF. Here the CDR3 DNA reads TGCAGCGTCCTAGCCCAGGGGGGCTCCTACAATGAGCAGTTCTTC.

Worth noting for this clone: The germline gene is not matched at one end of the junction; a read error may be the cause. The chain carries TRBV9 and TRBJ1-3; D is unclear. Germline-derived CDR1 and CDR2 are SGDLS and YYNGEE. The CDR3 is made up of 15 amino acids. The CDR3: CAGSVEGRRGNTIYF. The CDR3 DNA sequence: TGTGCCGGCAGCGTAGAGGGAAGGCGTGGAAACACCATATATTTT.

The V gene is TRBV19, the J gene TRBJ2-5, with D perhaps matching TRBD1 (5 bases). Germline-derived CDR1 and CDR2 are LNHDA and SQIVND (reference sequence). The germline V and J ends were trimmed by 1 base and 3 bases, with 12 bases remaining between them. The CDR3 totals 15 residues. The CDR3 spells CASSIGAGMKETQYF. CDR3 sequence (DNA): TGTGCCAGTAGTATAGGGGCAGGGATGAAAGAGACCCAGTACTTC.

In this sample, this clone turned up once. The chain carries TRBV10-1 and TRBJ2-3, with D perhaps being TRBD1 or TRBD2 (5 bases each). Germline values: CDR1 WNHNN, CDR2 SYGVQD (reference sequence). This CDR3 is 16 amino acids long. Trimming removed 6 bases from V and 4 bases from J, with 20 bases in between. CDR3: CASSISGTRGADTQYF. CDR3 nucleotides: TGCGCCAGCAGCATTTCCGGGACCCGAGGCGCAGATACGCAGTATTTT.

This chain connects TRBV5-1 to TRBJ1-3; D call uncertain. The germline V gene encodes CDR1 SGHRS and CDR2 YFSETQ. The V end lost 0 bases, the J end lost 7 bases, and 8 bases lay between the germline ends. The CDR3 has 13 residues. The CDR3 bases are TGCGCCAGCAGCTTGGCAGAATTGAACACCATATATTTT. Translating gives CASSLAELNTIYF. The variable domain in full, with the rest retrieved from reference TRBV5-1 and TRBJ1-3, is KAGVTQTPRYLIKTRGQQVTLSCSPISGHRSVSWYQQTPGQGLQFLFEYFSETQRNKGNFPGRFSGRQFSNSRSEMNVSTLELGDSALYLCASSLAELNTIYFGEGSWLTVV.

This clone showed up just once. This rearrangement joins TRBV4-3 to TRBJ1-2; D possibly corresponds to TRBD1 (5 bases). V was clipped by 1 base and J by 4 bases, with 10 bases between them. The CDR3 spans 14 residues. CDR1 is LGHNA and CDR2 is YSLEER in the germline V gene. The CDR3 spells CASSQVTEPYGYTF. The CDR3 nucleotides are TGCGCCAGCAGCCAAGTGACAGAGCCCTATGGCTACACCTTC.

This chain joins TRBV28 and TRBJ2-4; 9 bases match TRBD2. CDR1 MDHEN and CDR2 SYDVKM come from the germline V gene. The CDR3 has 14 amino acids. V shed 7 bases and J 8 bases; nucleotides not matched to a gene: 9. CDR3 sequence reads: CASTENASGDIQYF. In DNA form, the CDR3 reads TGTGCCAGCACCGAGAACGCTAGCGGGGACATTCAGTACTTC. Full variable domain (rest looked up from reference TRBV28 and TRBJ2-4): DVKVTQSSRYLVKRTGEKVFLECVQDMDHENMFWYRQDPGLGLRLIYFSYDVKMKEKGDIPEGYSVSREKKERFSLILESASTNQTSMYLCASTENASGDIQYFGAGTRLSVL.

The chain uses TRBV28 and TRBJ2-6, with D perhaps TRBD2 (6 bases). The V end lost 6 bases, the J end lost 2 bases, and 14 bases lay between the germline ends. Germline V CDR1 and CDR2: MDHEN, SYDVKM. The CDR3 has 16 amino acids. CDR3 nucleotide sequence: TGTGCCAGCAGGCCAGGCTGGAGGGCTGGGGCCAACGTCCTGACTTTC. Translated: CASRPGWRAGANVLTF.

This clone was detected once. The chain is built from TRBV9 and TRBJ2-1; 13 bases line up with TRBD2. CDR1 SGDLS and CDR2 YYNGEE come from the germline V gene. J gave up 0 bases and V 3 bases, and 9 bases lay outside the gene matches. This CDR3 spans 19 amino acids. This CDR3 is CASSARTSGGLRSYNEQFF. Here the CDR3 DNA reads TGTGCCAGCAGCGCCCGGACTAGCGGGGGTCTCCGCTCCTACAATGAGCAGTTCTTC.

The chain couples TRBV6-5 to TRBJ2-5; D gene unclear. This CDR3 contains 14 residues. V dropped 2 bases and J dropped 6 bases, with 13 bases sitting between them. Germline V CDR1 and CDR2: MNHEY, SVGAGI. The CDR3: CASSYGPGMKTQYF. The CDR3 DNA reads TGTGCCAGCAGTTACGGGCCAGGTATGAAGACCCAGTACTTC.